Each of the 4 T cell receptor beta chains below was sequenced from the same sample in a study of shared clonotypes between healthy human individuals. The repertoire was sequenced with immunoSEQ multiplex PCR; TCRdb's copy has only in-frame clones and lacks some. The sample records around 700,000 clones, 55% to 75% being singletons. Sequences were obtained from memory CD4+ T cells sorted from blood. Stated subset: CD45RA-negative fraction. These receptors all come from a woman aged 25 to 39 in good health.

This clone was counted ten times or more. This chain links TRBV5-1 with TRBJ2-5; either TRBD1 or TRBD2 may fit D (6 bases each). Germline V lookup: CDR1 SGHRS, CDR2 YFSETQ. The CDR3 runs 15 residues. V gave up 4 bases and J gave up 2 bases, with 15 bases separating them. The chain's CDR3 is CASSTGRGGQETQYF. In DNA, the CDR3 is TGCGCCAGCAGCACAGGGAGAGGAGGGCAAGAGACCCAGTACTTC.

The J gene is TRBJ2-7, the V gene TRBV19; TRBD2 matches at 9 bases. In germline, CDR1 is LNHDA, CDR2 SQIVND (reference sequence). The CDR3 is 15 amino acids. The V and J ends lost 1 base and 3 bases, in that order; junction bases with no gene match: 4. CDR3 loop: CASSIGTSGYYEQYF. CDR3 DNA sequence: TGTGCCAGTAGTATAGGCACTAGCGGGTACTACGAGCAGTACTTC. Together with reference TRBV19 and TRBJ2-7, the CDR3 gives the full variable domain: DGGITQSPKYLFRKEGQNVTLSCEQNLNHDAMYWYRQDPGQGLRLIYYSQIVNDFQKGDIAEGYSVSREKKESFPLTVTSAQKNPTAFYLCASSIGTSGYYEQYFGPGTRLTVT.

The V gene is TRBV7-9, the J gene TRBJ2-6; D remains ambiguous. This CDR3 spans 17 amino acids. V lost 5 bases and J 0 bases, leaving 14 bases between the germline ends. Germline V gives CDR1 SEHNR, CDR2 FQNEAQ (reference sequence). The chain's CDR3 is CASSPRPVRSGANVLTF. The CDR3 coding sequence is TGTGCCAGCAGCCCTAGGCCGGTCCGCTCTGGGGCCAACGTCCTGACTTTC.

The chain joins TRBV27 to TRBJ2-6; D remains unclear. Germline CDR1 and CDR2: MNHEY and SMNVEV (reference sequence). The CDR3 has 15 amino acids. V was pared by 7 bases and J by 2 bases, with 12 bases between. CDR3: CASTTVFPGANVLTF. The CDR3 coding sequence is TGTGCCAGCACTACTGTTTTTCCTGGGGCCAACGTCCTGACTTTC.